This TCR beta chain was identified in a study of shared clonotypes between healthy human individuals. Study-level information: Used for every donor were three CD4 naive, three CD4 memory, two CD8 naive and one CD8 memory plate.

The method was immunoSEQ multiplex PCR; TCRdb's version includes in-frame clones alone and lacks a portion of them. The data show roughly 2 million clones, with roughly 95% seen just once and roughly 0.13% held by the top ten. This CDR3 is 13 amino acids long. Trimming removed 1 base at V and 4 bases at J, with 5 bases between. CDR1 and CDR2 from the germline V gene are SGHKS and YYEKEE (reference sequence). V and J are TRBV5-5 and TRBJ2-2; D not resolved. The TCR comes from a man younger than 35 in good health. The sample taken for sequencing was naive CD4+ T cells sorted from blood. Indicated subset: CD45RA+ positively selected. This chain's CDR3 is CASSLTPTGELFF. CDR3 nucleotide sequence: TGTGCCAGCAGCTTGACTCCCACCGGGGAGCTGTTTTTT.